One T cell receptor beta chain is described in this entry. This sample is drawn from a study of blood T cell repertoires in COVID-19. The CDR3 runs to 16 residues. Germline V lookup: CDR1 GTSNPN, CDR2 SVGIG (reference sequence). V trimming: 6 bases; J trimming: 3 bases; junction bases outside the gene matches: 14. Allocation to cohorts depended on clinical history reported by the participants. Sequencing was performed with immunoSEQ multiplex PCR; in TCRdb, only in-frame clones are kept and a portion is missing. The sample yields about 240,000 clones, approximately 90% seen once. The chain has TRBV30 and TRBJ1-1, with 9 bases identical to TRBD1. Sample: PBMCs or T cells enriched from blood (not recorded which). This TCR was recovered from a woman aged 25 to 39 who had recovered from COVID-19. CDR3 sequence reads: CACENGTGFLYTEAFF. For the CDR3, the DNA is TGTGCCTGTGAAAACGGGACAGGGTTTCTTTACACTGAAGCTTTCTTT. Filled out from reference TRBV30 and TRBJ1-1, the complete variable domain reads SQTIHQWPATLVQPVGSPLSLECTVEGTSNPNLYWYRQAAGRGLQLLFYSVGIGQISSEVPQNLSASRPQDRQFILSSKKLLLSDSGFYLCACENGTGFLYTEAFFGQGTRLTVV.